A few counts support the clone carrying this T cell receptor beta chain. Time point defined: newly diagnosed GD, antithyroid drugs for less than 3 months. Isolated PBMC RNA provided the starting material for the TCR library. The entry originates in a study of regulatory T cells in long-lasting Graves disease. CDR3 regions were amplified by Arm-PCR using iRepertoire HTBI primers to build TCR beta libraries. TCRdb fed the multiplex PCR reads into MiXCR, producing one record per CDR3 protein. The profile shows about 560,000 distinct CDR3 sequences, roughly a sixth of them singletons. CDR3 length equals 13 residues. Germline CDR1 DFQATT, CDR2 SNEGSKA (reference sequence). V was cut by 6 bases and J by 8 bases, with 19 bases left in between. These data were also filed under a second study, of T cells in Graves' hyperthyroidism and ophthalmopathy. Per that paper: Most clonotypes expanded in the thyroid (above 0.001) were also present in blood.

The receptor comes from a man between 18 and 29 years old with Graves disease. The chain links TRBV20-1 to TRBJ1-2, with D tentatively TRBD1 (5 bases). The source was peripheral blood mononuclear cells (PBMCs), collected at new diagnosis, from a patient treated with antithyroid drugs. The CDR3 sequence is CSASTGDLIGYTF. CDR3 sequence (DNA): TGCAGTGCCTCGACGGGGGACCTGATCGGCTACACCTTC.